This TCR beta chain emerged from a study of blood T cells in healthy people across ages. The V segment lost 8 bases and the J segment 12 bases; nucleotides outside the gene matches: 11. This CDR3 is built from 14 residues. A second PCR of 7 to 11 cycles used a sample-barcoded 5' primer and a J-beta primer mix. Tagging of each cDNA molecule was performed by a template-switch adaptor with 12 random nucleotides. TCRdb redid the calling of the 5' RACE reads with MiXCR, one entry per CDR3 protein. Found here are some 730,000 distinct CDR3 sequences, approximately 22% of them singletons; the top ten hold about 20%. This clonotype was detected a few times. Its antigen is currently unknown. General study points: TCR beta diversity was tightly associated with the proportion of naive T cells.

The donors, all healthy, were Caucasians living in Russia, aged roughly 6 to 100. RNA extraction gave at least 6 micrograms of total RNA per sample. Sequenced sample: blood. The source of this sequence is a man in his 70s in good health. V is TRBV12-3 or TRBV12-4 and J is TRBJ2-1; 12 bases align to TRBD2. DNA for the CDR3: TGTGCCAGCCTCCCCCCTAGCGGGAGGGTTGGGCAGTTCTTC. The encoded protein is CASLPPSGRVGQFF.